A selection of T cell receptor beta chains follows, all from one sample in a study of T-cell memory formation after mild COVID-19. TCRdb processed the 5' RACE reads anew with MiXCR; each CDR3 protein has one entry. Of 140,000 or so distinct CDR3 sequences in the sample, approximately 6% were seen once. The sequenced sample was PBMCs or a T cell subset sorted from them (not recorded which). The receptors derive from an adult woman who had mild COVID-19 (a few samples of this study predate the infection). Cell type and time point are not known. CDR3s include the opening cysteine and the closing phenylalanine or tryptophan. The D gene is left open where the match is weak. The size field is filled for only some rows; it gives once, few, many or a size class.

>TRBD1|TRBV7-9|13|NA|TRBJ1-1
CATGGQVNTEAFF
TGTGCGACCGGGGGACAGGTGAACACTGAAGCTTTCTTT
>NA|TRBV7-3|13|NA|TRBJ2-5
CASSFNAGETQYF
TGTGCCAGCAGCTTCAACGCTGGAGAGACCCAGTACTTC
>NA|TRBV27|11|few|TRBJ1-1
CASRVGPKAFF
TGTGCCAGCCGAGTGGGGCCTAAAGCTTTCTTT
>TRBD2|TRBV5-4|16|NA|TRBJ2-3
CASSPRTSGLTDTQYF
TGTGCCAGCAGCCCTAGGACTAGCGGCCTCACAGATACGCAGTATTTT
>NA|TRBV7-9|11|many|TRBJ2-5
CASSARETQYF
TGTGCCAGCAGCGCTAGGGAGACCCAGTACTTC
>TRBD2|TRBV7-2|15|NA|TRBJ2-7
CASSVSGGTSYEQYF
TGTGCCAGCAGCGTCAGCGGGGGGACCTCCTACGAGCAGTACTTC
>NA|TRBV29-1|11|NA|TRBJ1-2
CSVGQSYGYTF
TGCAGCGTAGGACAGTCCTATGGCTACACCTTC
>NA|TRBV7-9|13|many|TRBJ1-4
CASSRGGSEKLFF
TGTGCCAGCAGCCGCGGGGGGAGTGAAAAACTGTTTTTT
>NA|TRBV11-1|15|NA|TRBJ2-2
CASSSRWGSGGELFF
TGTGCCAGCAGCTCCCGGTGGGGGAGCGGCGGGGAGCTGTTTTTT
>NA|TRBV5-4|18|NA|TRBJ1-1
CASSLSYLGRGRYTEAFF
TGTGCCAGCAGCCTGTCTTACCTAGGACGAGGGAGATACACTGAAGCTTTCTTT
>NA|TRBV11-1|14|NA|TRBJ1-2
CASSLEGLPYGYTF
TGTGCCAGCAGCTTAGAGGGGCTGCCCTATGGCTACACCTTC
>NA|TRBV20-1|12|many|TRBJ2-7
CSASYRSHEQYF
TGCAGTGCTAGTTACAGGAGCCACGAGCAGTACTTC
>TRBD1|TRBV19|13|NA|TRBJ2-7
CASSITGGNEQYF
TGTGCCAGTAGTATTACAGGGGGCAACGAGCAGTACTTC
>TRBD2|TRBV5-1|17|NA|TRBJ2-2
CASSLASGGGGTGELFF
TGCGCCAGCAGCTTGGCTAGCGGGGGAGGCGGAACCGGGGAGCTGTTTTTT
>NA|TRBV4-3|15|many|TRBJ2-3
CASSQGGLGMDTQYF
TGCGCCAGCAGCCAAGGGGGGCTGGGGATGGATACGCAGTATTTT
>NA|TRBV24-1|16|few|TRBJ2-3
CATSDFAGSSTDTQYF
TGTGCCACCAGTGATTTCGCGGGCTCTAGCACAGATACGCAGTATTTT
>NA|TRBV12-3/TRBV12-4|15|NA|TRBJ2-2
CASSLTGRSTGELFF
TGTGCCAGCAGCCTTACCGGGAGATCAACCGGGGAGCTGTTTTTT
>NA|TRBV29-1|14|many|TRBJ1-2
CSVEGTGSVYGYTF
TGCAGCGTTGAAGGCACAGGGTCGGTCTATGGCTACACCTTC
>NA|TRBV6-6|14|few|TRBJ1-5
CASSQGRFNQPQHF
TGTGCCAGCAGCCAGGGACGGTTCAATCAGCCCCAGCATTTT
>NA|TRBV18|13|NA|TRBJ2-3
CASSPGGSGTQYF
TGTGCCAGCTCACCGGGGGGAAGTGGTACGCAGTATTTT
>NA|TRBV29-1|11|NA|TRBJ1-1
CSVVRWQQAFF
TGCAGCGTTGTTCGGTGGCAGCAAGCTTTCTTT
>NA|TRBV29-1|13|few|TRBJ1-1
CSATRAENTEAFF
TGCAGCGCGACCCGGGCCGAGAACACTGAAGCTTTCTTT
>TRBD2|TRBV7-8|16|many|TRBJ2-1
CASSFPAGGMYNEQFF
TGTGCCAGCAGCTTTCCAGCGGGGGGTATGTACAATGAGCAGTTCTTC
>TRBD2|TRBV9|17|NA|TRBJ2-1
CASSVAPSGLLKGEQFF
TGTGCCAGCAGCGTAGCGCCTAGCGGGCTACTCAAAGGAGAGCAGTTCTTC
>NA|TRBV15|14|NA|TRBJ1-2
CATSRDQGSYGYTF
TGTGCCACCAGCAGAGATCAGGGTAGCTATGGCTACACCTTC
>TRBD2|TRBV5-1|14|NA|TRBJ2-7
CASSSTSGVYEQYF
TGCGCCAGCAGCTCGACTAGCGGGGTCTACGAGCAGTACTTC
>NA|TRBV9|12|many|TRBJ2-1
CASSVYERWLFF
TGTGCCAGCAGCGTATACGAGCGATGGCTGTTCTTC
>NA|TRBV7-9|13|NA|TRBJ1-2
CASRPTGLYGYTF
TGTGCCAGCAGACCTACAGGGCTCTATGGCTACACCTTC
>NA|TRBV3-1|12|many|TRBJ1-2
CASSRDPYGYTF
TGTGCCAGCAGCCGGGATCCCTATGGCTACACCTTC
>NA|TRBV12-3/TRBV12-4|17|NA|TRBJ2-1
CASTSNNWRGRGDEQFF
TGTGCCAGCACCTCGAACAACTGGCGGGGGCGGGGCGATGAGCAGTTCTTC
>TRBD1|TRBV29-1|22|many|TRBJ2-7
CSVEGGRDRGVFPSRSSYEQYF
TGCAGCGTTGAAGGGGGCCGGGACAGGGGAGTTTTCCCCTCCCGATCCAGCTACGAGCAGTACTTC